This T cell receptor beta chain was identified during a study of response to subunit inactivated influenza vaccine. This CDR3 contains 16 residues. The germline V gene has CDR1 SGHVS and CDR2 FQNEAQ. The V and J ends lost 5 bases and 1 base respectively, with 14 bases between them. One entry per CDR3 protein results from TCRdb running MiXCR on the RT-PCR reads. Of 490,000 or so distinct CDR3 sequences in the sample, approximately 7.1% were seen once. The specimen comprised PBMCs from blood, sampled about 24 months after vaccination. V is TRBV7-8 and J is TRBJ2-2; possibly TRBD1 for D (5 bases). The sequence derives from a man between 50 and 69 years old who received an inactivated influenza vaccine. The CDR3 bases are TGTGCCAGCAGCCCCCGTGGGGCGCAGAACACCGGGGAGCTGTTTTTT. Amino acid sequence: CASSPRGAQNTGELFF.